These 25 T cell receptor beta chains came from one sample sequenced in a study of T-cell memory formation after mild COVID-19. TCRdb ran MiXCR on the 5' RACE reads and lists one entry per CDR3 protein. The sample has about 130,000 distinct CDR3 sequences; about 18% are singletons. Material for sequencing was PBMCs or a T cell subset sorted from them (not recorded which). These receptor sequences come from a man between 18 and 35 years old who had mild COVID-19 (a few samples of this study predate the infection). Cell type and time point are not known.

This clonotype was seen only a few times. The chain joins TRBV7-2 to TRBJ1-1; no definite D call. CDR3 length: 16 amino acids. V lost 5 bases and J lost 0, with 16 bases in between. Germline V gives CDR1 SGHTA, CDR2 FQGNSA. DNA of the CDR3: TGTGCCAGCAGCCCCCAGACCGGACGGATGAACACTGAAGCTTTCTTT. Translated: CASSPQTGRMNTEAFF.

This clonotype has only a few counts. CDR3 in DNA: TGCAGCGTTGAAGATTCGGGACACATACTACAGGGGCAGTTCTTC. Protein product: CSVEDSGHILQGQFF. This chain links TRBV29-1 with TRBJ2-1, with a possible D match to TRBD1 (6 bases). Germline V gives CDR1 SQVTM, CDR2 ANQGSEA. The germline V and J ends were trimmed by 0 bases and 12 bases, with 21 bases remaining between them. The CDR3 contains 15 residues.

This clonotype was seen only a few times. This chain uses TRBV4-1 with TRBJ2-3; the D is unclear. The CDR3 runs 12 residues. Germline lookup yields CDR1 MGHRA and CDR2 YSYEKL. V was shortened by 1 base and J by 6 bases, with 5 bases between the two germline ends. The CDR3 DNA reads as TGCGCCAGCAGCCAAGTGTTGGATACGCAGTATTTT. This codes for CASSQVLDTQYF.

This clonotype showed up just a few times. The rearrangement joins TRBV5-1 to TRBJ2-3; D may be TRBD1 or TRBD2 (6 bases each). The germline gives CDR1 SGHRS, CDR2 YFSETQ. The CDR3 extends over 16 amino acids. Trimming stripped 0 bases from V and 4 bases from J, with 15 bases between. The CDR3 spells CASSLAGFGGSDTQYF. CDR3 bases: TGCGCCAGCAGCTTGGCAGGCTTCGGGGGCTCAGATACGCAGTATTTT. Supplemented by reference TRBV5-1 and TRBJ2-3, the full variable domain reads KAGVTQTPRYLIKTRGQQVTLSCSPISGHRSVSWYQQTPGQGLQFLFEYFSETQRNKGNFPGRFSGRQFSNSRSEMNVSTLELGDSALYLCASSLAGFGGSDTQYFGPGTRLTVL.

This clonotype was recorded a few times. The genes are TRBV7-9 and TRBJ2-7; D is unclear. This CDR3 has 13 amino acids. Germline V gene sequence: CDR1 SEHNR, CDR2 FQNEAQ (reference sequence). The V and J ends lost 6 bases and 0 bases respectively, with 9 bases between them. This chain's CDR3 is CASRDSFSYEQYF. As DNA, the CDR3 is TGTGCCAGCAGGGATAGCTTCTCCTACGAGCAGTACTTC.

The rearrangement joins TRBV10-3 to TRBJ1-4; D gene unclear. The germline V gene has CDR1 ENHRY and CDR2 SYGVKD. The germline V and J ends were trimmed by 0 bases and 0 bases, with 14 bases remaining between them. The CDR3 extends over 18 amino acids. Here the CDR3 reads CAISESDAGPATNEKLFF. The DNA of the CDR3 is TGTGCCATCAGTGAGTCGGACGCGGGTCCGGCAACTAATGAAAAACTGTTTTTT.

This clonotype has more than one count but fewer than ten. This chain links TRBV12-3 or TRBV12-4 with TRBJ1-5, with a possible D match to TRBD1 (6 bases). The CDR3 extends over 15 amino acids. V lost 1 base, J lost 2 bases, and 9 bases lay in between. The CDR3 loop reads CASSLGGLGNQPQHF. CDR3 DNA: TGTGCCAGCAGTTTAGGGGGGCTGGGCAATCAGCCCCAGCATTTT.

This clonotype was found a few times. V usage is TRBV4-3 and J usage is TRBJ2-4; D possibly corresponds to TRBD2 (5 bases). This CDR3 has 15 amino acids. The V gene lost 0 bases and the J gene lost 3 bases, with 9 bases spanning the gap. Germline V gene sequence: CDR1 LGHNA, CDR2 YSLEER. The CDR3 loop reads CASSQDWGVKNIQYF. The CDR3 region has the DNA TGCGCCAGCAGCCAAGATTGGGGAGTCAAAAACATTCAGTACTTC.

This clonotype was seen only a few times. J is TRBJ2-3 and V is TRBV4-1, with unresolved D. Germline CDR1 MGHRA, CDR2 YSYEKL. The germline V and J ends were trimmed by 0 bases and 2 bases, with 12 bases remaining between them. The CDR3 runs 16 residues. The CDR3 loop is CASSQESRPNTDTQYF. The CDR3 region has the DNA TGCGCCAGCAGCCAAGAGTCGCGGCCAAACACAGATACGCAGTATTTT.

In this sample, this clonotype turned up once. The CDR3 reads CASSYSISGAWAQPQHF. CDR3 DNA sequence: TGTGCCAGCAGTTACTCGATTAGCGGGGCGTGGGCTCAGCCCCAGCATTTT. V usage is TRBV6-5 and J usage is TRBJ1-5; D might be TRBD1 (5 bases). The V gene lost 0 bases and the J gene lost 6 bases, with 18 bases spanning the gap. Looked up from germline, CDR1 is MNHEY and CDR2 is SVGAGI. The CDR3 is made up of 17 amino acids.

This clonotype was seen a few times. The chain is built from TRBV5-4 and TRBJ2-6; 8 bases map to TRBD1. Germline trimming cut 4 bases from V and 4 bases from J; bases unmatched to any gene: 10. The CDR3 spans 17 residues. The germline V gene encodes CDR1 SGHNT and CDR2 YYREEE (reference sequence). The CDR3 region has the DNA TGTGCCAGCAGCGGTTGGACAGGGACGCAAGGGGCCAACGTCCTGACTTTC. As protein: CASSGWTGTQGANVLTF.

The chain uses TRBV10-3 and TRBJ2-3; D gene ambiguous. V lost 4 bases and J lost 1, with 9 bases in between. This CDR3 has 14 residues. Germline values: CDR1 ENHRY, CDR2 SYGVKD. CDR3 amino acids: CAISARQGTDTQYF. The CDR3 coding sequence is TGTGCCATCAGTGCCCGGCAGGGCACAGATACGCAGTATTTT.

This clonotype has only a few counts. This chain uses TRBV6-5 with TRBJ1-2; possible D gene TRBD1, 5 bases. Deletions cut 4 bases from V and 9 bases from J, with 21 bases between. The CDR3 is 15 amino acids. Germline V gives CDR1 MNHEY, CDR2 SVGAGI. CDR3 region: CASSSRGTAGRSYTF. The CDR3 DNA reads TGTGCCAGCAGTTCCCGGGGGACGGCGGGAAGGAGCTACACCTTC.

The chain recombines TRBV5-1 with TRBJ2-3; 9 positions match TRBD1. V lost 4 bases and J lost 3; bases outside the gene matches: 6. Germline CDR1 SGHRS, CDR2 YFSETQ. The CDR3 is 15 amino acids. The CDR3 loop is CASSGDRVRTDTQYF. CDR3 nucleotide sequence: TGCGCCAGCAGCGGGGACAGGGTTAGAACAGATACGCAGTATTTT. Full variable domain (missing parts from reference TRBV5-1 and TRBJ2-3): KAGVTQTPRYLIKTRGQQVTLSCSPISGHRSVSWYQQTPGQGLQFLFEYFSETQRNKGNFPGRFSGRQFSNSRSEMNVSTLELGDSALYLCASSGDRVRTDTQYFGPGTRLTVL.

This rearrangement joins TRBV6-5 to TRBJ2-7, with D perhaps assigned TRBD1 or TRBD2 (5 bases each). Looked up from germline, CDR1 is MNHEY and CDR2 is SVGAGI. With 0 bases removed from V and 2 bases from J, the gap between germline ends came to 11 bases. The CDR3 is made up of 15 amino acids. The CDR3 reads CASSYSRQGPYEQYF. CDR3 sequence (DNA): TGTGCCAGCAGTTACTCGAGGCAGGGACCCTACGAGCAGTACTTC.

V gene TRBV7-6 combines with J gene TRBJ2-5; TRBD2 aligns across 7 bases. V shed 3 bases, J shed 5 bases, and the junction held 9 bases outside the gene matches. The CDR3 loop spans 15 amino acids. Germline V gene sequence: CDR1 SGHVS, CDR2 FNYEAQ. The DNA of the CDR3 is TGTGCCAGCAGCTTCTCGCGACTAGCAGGGGAGACCCAGTACTTC. This sequence encodes CASSFSRLAGETQYF.

This clonotype was picked up a small number of times. The CDR3 DNA sequence: TGTGCCAGCAGTGCACAGGGGGCGCGGACTGAAGCTTTCTTT. It translates to CASSAQGARTEAFF. The gene calls are TRBV6-4 and TRBJ1-1; 9 bases line up with TRBD1. Germline loops: CDR1 MRHNA, CDR2 SNTAGT. V was pared by 4 bases and J by 5 bases, with 5 bases of the junction left unmatched. CDR3 size: 14 residues.

This clonotype turned up a few times. The V and J genes are TRBV5-1 and TRBJ1-1; no reliable D call. The CDR3 spans 16 residues. V was cut by 0 bases and J by 0 bases, with 12 bases left in between. Germline CDR1 reads SGHRS; CDR2 reads YFSETQ. CDR3 in amino acids: CASSLAAGALNTEAFF. The DNA for the CDR3 is TGCGCCAGCAGCTTGGCGGCAGGAGCCTTGAACACTGAAGCTTTCTTT.

This clonotype occurred a few times. CDR3 sequence: CSASPGQSSYEQYF. The CDR3, as DNA: TGCAGTGCTAGCCCGGGACAAAGCTCCTACGAGCAGTACTTC. The rearrangement uses TRBV20-1 and TRBJ2-7; D might be TRBD1 (6 bases). Germline V gene data show CDR1 as DFQATT and CDR2 as SNEGSKA (reference sequence). V lost 3 bases and J lost 0, with 12 bases in between. CDR3 length equals 14 residues.

This clonotype was detected a few times. V is TRBV7-2 and J is TRBJ2-1; perhaps D is TRBD1 or TRBD2 (5 bases each). CDR3 size: 15 residues. Germline lookup yields CDR1 SGHTA and CDR2 FQGNSA. The ends were cut back, 4 bases at V and 0 bases at J, with 10 bases in the middle. The CDR3 here is CASSWDLSSYNEQFF. CDR3 DNA: TGTGCCAGCAGCTGGGACCTAAGCTCCTACAATGAGCAGTTCTTC.

This clonotype has just a few counts. Mismatch with germline at one junction end may stem from a read error. The chain joins TRBV2 to TRBJ2-5, with TRBD2 identical over 7 bases. Germline-derived CDR1 and CDR2 are SNHLY and FYNNEI. The CDR3 is made up of 16 amino acids. CDR3 sequence (DNA): TGTGCGAGCACGTACGGAAGGACTAGGCTACAAGAGACCCAGTACTTC. Translating gives CASTYGRTRLQETQYF.

This clonotype has a count of ten or more. The chain combines TRBV5-1 with TRBJ2-1; 9 bases agree with TRBD1. This CDR3 has 15 residues. V gave up 4 bases and J gave up 9 bases; unmatched junction bases: 11. Germline V gene lookup returns CDR1 SGHRS and CDR2 YFSETQ. The CDR3 DNA reads as TGCGCCAGCAGCCTCCTCGGGACAGGGATTAGTGAGCAGTTCTTC. It codes for CASSLLGTGISEQFF.

The V and J genes are TRBV5-1 and TRBJ2-2; a possible D gene is TRBD2 (6 bases). V dropped 0 bases and J dropped 0 bases, with 9 bases sitting between them. There are 16 residues in the CDR3. Germline V gene data show CDR1 as SGHRS and CDR2 as YFSETQ. The DNA for the CDR3 is TGCGCCAGCAGCTTGGTGGGAGGTTCGAACACCGGGGAGCTGTTTTTT. Protein: CASSLVGGSNTGELFF.

At least ten counts were recorded for this clonotype. At one end the junction does not follow the germline gene, possibly because of a read error. V gene TRBV5-1 combines with J gene TRBJ2-1, with a possible D match to TRBD1 (6 bases). The CDR3 spans 14 residues. Germline V gives CDR1 SGHRS, CDR2 YFSETQ. CDR3 nucleotide sequence: TGCGCCAGCAGCCTGACCACAGGGACCACCATCCCCCTCTTC. Translating gives CASSLTTGTTIPLF.

This clonotype was seen more than once but under ten times. V is TRBV5-1 and J is TRBJ2-1, with 12 bases that match TRBD2. Germline values: CDR1 SGHRS, CDR2 YFSETQ. The CDR3 loop spans 15 amino acids. V dropped 1 base and J dropped 10; count of bases not matched to a gene: 6. CDR3 in DNA: TGCGCCAGCAGCTTGTTCGGAACTAGCGGGGGGGAGCAGTTCTTC. Translation: CASSLFGTSGGEQFF.